A selection of T cell receptor beta chains follows, all from one sample in a study of blood T cell repertoires in COVID-19. The repertoire was sequenced with immunoSEQ multiplex PCR; TCRdb's copy has only in-frame clones and lacks some. This sample has tens of thousands of clones, with roughly nine tenths found just once. Sequenced input: peripheral blood. These receptors all stem from a man in his fifties or sixties with COVID-19, enrolled during active disease. Both conserved end residues are part of each CDR3. A D gene is named only where the DNA matches it firmly. Size tells how often a clone was seen (once, few, many) or the class of an expanded clone, and some rows leave it out.

j_call	clone_size	d_call	v_call	cdr3_aa	cdr3_nt
TRBJ2-1	.	TRBD2	TRBV6-5	CASSLRAGGNEQFF	TGTGCCAGCAGTCTCAGAGCGGGAGGGAATGAGCAGTTCTTC
TRBJ1-2	.	.	TRBV12-5	CASGLVPGNGYTF	TGTGCTAGTGGTTTGGTACCAGGGAATGGCTACACCTTC
TRBJ1-4	few	TRBD1	TRBV7-6	CASSPTGTGGIGANEKLFF	TGTGCCAGCAGCCCAACCGGGACAGGGGGGATTGGGGCTAATGAAAAACTGTTTTTT
TRBJ1-5	.	.	TRBV4-2	CASSQEGEGYQPQHF	TGTGCCAGCAGCCAAGAGGGGGAGGGTTACCAGCCCCAGCATTTT
TRBJ2-7	.	.	TRBV5-1	CASSLAAADEQYF	TGCGCCAGCAGCTTGGCCGCGGCAGACGAGCAGTACTTC
TRBJ1-2	.	.	TRBV12-3/TRBV12-4	CASSLNSYGYTF	TGTGCCAGCAGTTTGAACAGCTATGGCTACACCTTC
TRBJ2-1	.	TRBD2	TRBV5-8	CASSLGLAGTTPKNNEQFF	TGTGCCAGCAGCTTGGGACTAGCGGGCACTACCCCGAAAAACAATGAGCAGTTCTTC
TRBJ2-1	.	TRBD2	TRBV19	CASRRLAGGLGNEQFF	TGTGCCAGTAGACGACTAGCGGGAGGGCTAGGCAATGAGCAGTTCTTC
TRBJ2-5	.	.	TRBV7-2	CASSFPNLEETQYF	TGTGCCAGCAGCTTTCCCAACTTGGAAGAGACCCAGTACTTC
TRBJ2-1	.	.	TRBV21-1	CASSWGQGRDEQFF	TGTGCCAGCAGCTGGGGGCAGGGAAGGGATGAGCAGTTCTTC
TRBJ1-3	.	TRBD1	TRBV4-3	CASSQATGGGNTIYF	TGCGCCAGCAGCCAAGCTACAGGGGGGGGAAACACCATATATTTT
TRBJ2-7	.	TRBD1	TRBV15	CATSRGDSFTPYEQYF	TGTGCCACCAGCAGAGGGGACAGTTTCACACCCTACGAGCAGTACTTC
TRBJ2-3	.	TRBD2	TRBV10-3	CAISEGPSGRVITDTQYF	TGTGCCATCAGTGAGGGTCCTAGCGGGAGGGTCATCACAGATACGCAGTATTTT
TRBJ2-3	.	TRBD2	TRBV5-1	CASSPGTSGRGPDTQYF	TGCGCCAGCAGCCCCGGGACTAGCGGGAGAGGTCCAGATACGCAGTATTTT
TRBJ2-7	.	.	TRBV5-5	CASSNGLSYEQYF	TGTGCCAGCAGCAACGGGTTGTCCTACGAGCAGTACTTC
TRBJ1-6	.	.	TRBV4-1	CASSQAGVSSYNSPLHF	TGCGCCAGCAGCCAGGCAGGGGTTAGCTCCTATAATTCACCCCTCCACTTT
TRBJ2-1	.	.	TRBV2	CASDRQANNEQFF	TGTGCTTCAGATCGACAGGCCAACAATGAGCAGTTCTTC
TRBJ2-7	.	TRBD2	TRBV29-1	CSILAGAYEQYF	TGCAGCATTCTAGCGGGAGCGTACGAGCAGTACTTC
TRBJ2-7	.	TRBD1	TRBV6-2/TRBV6-3	CASSPEGQGPYEQYF	TGTGCCAGCAGCCCTGAGGGACAGGGGCCCTACGAGCAGTACTTC
TRBJ2-2	.	TRBD1	TRBV28	CAIEGQANTGELFF	TGTGCCATCGAGGGACAGGCGAACACCGGGGAGCTGTTTTTT
TRBJ1-2	.	.	TRBV24-1	CATSDSYRAYGYTF	TGTGCCACCAGTGACTCCTACAGGGCCTATGGCTACACCTTC
TRBJ2-7	.	.	TRBV10-3	CAISEWSYEQYF	TGTGCCATCAGTGAGTGGAGCTACGAGCAGTACTTC